This T cell receptor (beta chain) is from a study of shared clonotypes between healthy human individuals. About the study: Per donor, three plates held CD4 naive cells, three held CD4 memory, two held CD8 naive and one held CD8 memory.

This CDR3 has 15 residues. Germline assignment: CDR1 SNHLY and CDR2 FYNNEI. V was trimmed by 5 bases and J by 5 bases, leaving 18 bases between them. Generated by immunoSEQ multiplex PCR, the TCRdb table keeps only in-frame clones and is missing some. The sample has millions of clones, over 85% seen once. Source material: naive CD4+ T cells sorted from blood. The subset was: CD45RA+ positively selected. The source is a man aged 18 to 30 in good health. The chain employs TRBV2 and TRBJ2-5; maybe TRBD1 (6 bases). The DNA for the CDR3 is TGTGCCAGCAGTTTACAGGGAGCACCAGGGGAGACCCAGTACTTC. This sequence encodes CASSLQGAPGETQYF.